This T cell receptor beta chain was retrieved from a study of T cell clones after liver transplantation. Study-level information: Until 12-24 months post-transplant, subjects got standard immunosuppression and no induction.

This clone occurred a few times. The antigen is not known. This table comes from immunoSEQ multiplex PCR, and its TCRdb copy is limited to in-frame clones, with some not included. The profile shows some 5,000 clones, 30% of them singletons. Alloreactive TCRbeta sequences came from sequencing proliferating CFSE-low cells in the MLR. Stimulators were graft donor PBMCs, splenocytes, lymph-node cells, or third-party PBMCs for pre-transplant recipient cells. CDR3 size: 15 residues. V gave up 5 bases and J gave up 8 bases, with 22 bases separating them. Germline CDR1 SQVTM, CDR2 ANQGSEA. Regarding the study as a whole: Donor-reactive sequences fell more than third party-reactive ones, suggesting partial deletion.

Sequenced input: CD4+ T cells from cultured PBMCs. This receptor was obtained from a human patient who received a liver transplant. Some T cells may possibly be graft donor cells. V and J are TRBV29-1 and TRBJ2-4; D may be TRBD1 or TRBD2 (7 bases each). For the CDR3, the DNA is TGCAGCGTTAACTTCCCGACAGGGAGGGCGGACATTCAGTACTTC. Protein: CSVNFPTGRADIQYF.